This T cell receptor (beta chain) was observed in a study of memory B cells and T cells in multiple sclerosis (dated by TCRdb to 2016 to 2019). Regarding the complete study: The study compared the TCR beta repertoires of autoproliferating peripheral T cells with those of brain lesion-infiltrating T cells in multiple sclerosis patients. A couple of multiple sclerosis patients, for whom either brain lesions at autopsy or brain-infiltrating cells from biopsy were available, were included in TCR sequencing. General conclusions and limits of the study: Clone-set sizes differed between compartments, which influenced counts of shared clonotypes and required normalization.

In its sample, this clone was seen once. Its antigen remains unidentified. Within one base of it there is no much larger clone, and no base qualities were kept. Deletion took 3 bases off V and 10 bases off J, with a span of 10 bases between the germline ends. The CDR3 contains 11 residues, cysteine and phenylalanine counted. Just the 33-base CDR3 DNA is kept, in frame starting at base 1. CDR1 is given as DFQATT and CDR2 as SNEGSKA, both from the germline V gene (reference sequence). The immunoSEQ Platform was used to amplify TCRbeta CDR3 regions from extracted genomic DNA. Multiplex PCR, high-throughput sequencing and a vendor bioinformatics pipeline were combined in the immunoSEQ assay. From the authors' description of their analysis: Non-productive sequences and CDR3s under 4 amino acids long were removed, and the clonotype frequencies in each sample were recalculated. In immunoSEQ Analyzer 2.0, shared clonotypes were identified as identical CDR3 amino acid, V gene and J gene sequences. Repertoire overlap was normalized by dividing shared clonotype counts by the product of both clone-set sizes, with the result scaled by 1000 into arbitrary units. Here the immuneACCESS table is served through TCRdb, limited to in-frame sequences with V and J called. Missing clones are a known gap in these copies; in checked studies unresolved V genes cover under half, and the rest lacks a known reason. V and J calls and clone size are as listed in that table; D and trimming were resolved from the DNA. This sample lists around 30,000 clones; approximately 85% were detected once. Approximately 2.5% of the sample goes to the ten largest clones.

After CFSE-labeled PBMCs were cultured without a stimulus, the autoproliferating (CFSEdim) and non-proliferating (CFSEhi) T cell fractions were sequenced separately. A total of 5x10^7 CFSE-labeled PBMCs were cultured for approximately seven days without stimulus, and replicate wells were then pooled. PBMCs were labeled with about 0.5 uM CFSE and were cultured without exogenous stimuli in serum-free AIM-V medium. PBMCs were isolated by Ficoll density gradient centrifugation and cryopreserved before use. Using a FACSAria III, live 7-AAD-negative cells were sorted, then washed with PBS and stored frozen at -80 degrees C as dry pellets.

Sample: PBMCs from blood kept in culture. The chain is encoded by TRBV20-1 joined to TRBJ2-1, and the D gene may be TRBD2, 6 bases matching. The TCR was taken from a human donor with multiple sclerosis. CDR3 region: CSASREPEQFF. The DNA reads as follows: TGCAGTGCTAGTCGGGAGCCGGAGCAGTTCTTC.